What follows are 13 T cell receptor beta chains derived from one specimen sequenced in a study of T cell repertoires in ileal Crohn's disease (dated by TCRdb to between 2018 and 2021). Library creation used the immunoSEQ multiplex PCR assay. This is the immuneACCESS table as TCRdb keeps it, with only in-frame sequences that have V and J called. A part of the clones is gone; compared with another copy, unresolved V genes explain less than half, and the rest is unexplained. The table for this sample lists under 2,500 clones; 79% of them were counted only once. The ten biggest clones cover 16% of the sample. Sequencing was done on a sample of ileal tissue. These receptors were obtained from an adult with Crohn's disease.

This chain uses TRBV5-1 with TRBJ2-3; D perhaps matches TRBD2 (7 bases). CDR1 is SGHRS, CDR2 YFSETQ, per germline. The CDR3 totals 16 residues. Trimming shortened V by 0 bases and J by 2 bases, and 13 bases separated the two germline ends. The CDR3 loop is CASSLEGGAITDTQYF. The CDR3 DNA reads TGCGCCAGCAGCTTGGAGGGGGGGGCGATCACAGATACGCAGTATTTT.

The chain employs TRBV29-1 and TRBJ2-1, with 8 bases aligning to TRBD2. The CDR3 totals 13 residues. In germline, CDR1 is SQVTM, CDR2 ANQGSEA. V dropped 7 bases and J dropped 9; count of bases not matched to a gene: 11. The CDR3 sequence is CSALLAAGGEQFF. DNA for the CDR3: TGCAGCGCGCTACTAGCGGCGGGGGGTGAGCAGTTCTTC.

This rearrangement joins TRBV28 to TRBJ2-3, with D perhaps matching TRBD1 (6 bases). V dropped 7 bases and J dropped 0 bases, with 20 bases sitting between them. This CDR3 is built from 17 residues. Germline lookup yields CDR1 MDHEN and CDR2 SYDVKM. The CDR3 coding sequence is TGTGCCAGCATCCCTTCCGGGACAACGGGGAGCACAGATACGCAGTATTTT. It encodes CASIPSGTTGSTDTQYF.

J is TRBJ1-5 and V is TRBV2; D unclear. Deletions cut 2 bases from V and 4 bases from J, with 18 bases between. The CDR3 consists of 17 residues. Germline V CDR1 and CDR2: SNHLY, FYNNEI. CDR3 residues: CASSEFEGVWKNQPQHF. The CDR3 bases are TGTGCCAGCAGTGAATTCGAGGGAGTCTGGAAAAATCAGCCCCAGCATTTT.

The rearrangement links TRBV18 to TRBJ1-3, with D possibly TRBD1 on 5 matching bases. V gave up 0 bases and J gave up 1 base, with 16 bases separating them. CDR1 and CDR2 from the germline V gene are KGHSH and LQKENI. The CDR3 runs 18 residues. CDR3 region: CASSPPIGVSWSGNTIYF. The CDR3 nucleotides are TGTGCCAGCTCACCACCGATAGGGGTATCGTGGTCTGGAAACACCATATATTTT.

The rearrangement links TRBV2 to TRBJ2-6, with D maybe TRBD1 (6 bases). CDR1 is SNHLY and CDR2 is FYNNEI in the germline V gene. The CDR3 runs 19 residues. V lost 2 bases and J lost 0, with 17 bases in between. CDR3 sequence (DNA): TGTGCCAGCAGTGAAAATCCGCAGGGGATTTCCTCTGGGGCCAACGTCCTGACTTTC. It codes for CASSENPQGISSGANVLTF.

The chain joins TRBV4-1 to TRBJ2-7; 7 bases align to TRBD2. Trimming at V came to 5 bases and at J to 4 bases, leaving 14 bases not matched to a gene. The germline V gene encodes CDR1 MGHRA and CDR2 YSYEKL. The CDR3 sequence is 16 residues long. The CDR3, as DNA: TGCGCCAGCAGCAAATTTGGAGTGGCGGGAGAATACGAGCAGTACTTC. This gives the protein CASSKFGVAGEYEQYF.

The chain links TRBV7-6 to TRBJ1-4, with 9 positions matching TRBD1. The J segment lost 5 bases and the V segment lost 5 bases, leaving 6 bases of the junction unmatched. CDR3 length: 15 residues. Looked up from germline, CDR1 is SGHVS and CDR2 is FNYEAQ. CDR3 loop: CASSPNGQGNEKLFF. The CDR3 region has the DNA TGTGCCAGCAGCCCGAATGGACAGGGGAATGAAAAACTGTTTTTT.

The chain carries TRBV29-1 and TRBJ1-1; D gene ambiguous. Germline V lookup: CDR1 SQVTM, CDR2 ANQGSEA. V lost 6 bases and J 0 bases, leaving 8 bases between the germline ends. The CDR3 totals 12 residues. CDR3 DNA: TGCAGCGTGAGAGACATGAACACTGAAGCTTTCTTT. It codes for CSVRDMNTEAFF.

The chain employs TRBV6-5 and TRBJ1-4; no clear D. V gave up 6 bases and J gave up 2 bases, with 10 bases separating them. Germline V lookup: CDR1 MNHEY, CDR2 SVGAGI. CDR3 size: 14 residues. The CDR3 DNA follows: TGTGCCAGCAGCGTGCGCCGGACTAATGAAAAACTGTTTTTT. This codes for CASSVRRTNEKLFF.

The chain has TRBV5-1 and TRBJ1-2; no definite D call. The germline gives CDR1 SGHRS, CDR2 YFSETQ. This CDR3 is built from 14 residues. The V and J ends lost 1 base and 2 bases respectively, with 9 bases between them. The CDR3: CASSLWPANYGYTF. The CDR3 coding sequence is TGCGCCAGCAGCTTGTGGCCCGCCAACTATGGCTACACCTTC.

This chain joins TRBV4-1 and TRBJ1-5; 8 nucleotides align to TRBD1. In germline, CDR1 is MGHRA, CDR2 YSYEKL. V shed 6 bases and J 7 bases; nucleotides not matched to a gene: 8. This CDR3 has 14 amino acids. The CDR3 protein is CASRLTGEGQPQHF. CDR3 sequence (DNA): TGCGCCAGCAGGCTGACAGGGGAGGGCCAGCCCCAGCATTTT.

The chain recombines TRBV5-1 with TRBJ2-3; 9 bases are a match to TRBD1. The CDR3 totals 14 residues. V lost 3 bases and J lost 3; bases outside the gene matches: 2. Germline V CDR1 and CDR2: SGHRS, YFSETQ. CDR3 protein: CASSSGTGTDTQYF. CDR3 nucleotides: TGCGCCAGCAGCTCCGGGACAGGGACAGATACGCAGTATTTT.